Listed here are 32 T cell receptor beta chains from one sample, sequenced in a study of shared clonotypes between healthy human individuals (dated by TCRdb to 2018 to 2021). For the CD8 naive samples, CD45RO-negative cells were positively selected for CCR7, yielding a CD45RA+CCR7+ population from which TemRA cells were excluded. The library came from the immunoSEQ multiplex PCR assay. TCRdb holds this immuneACCESS table with in-frame rearrangements only. Some clones are missing; in checked studies, unresolved V genes explain under half, and the rest has no known cause. This sample comprises around 2,000,000 clones, approximately 94% of them detected only once. Of the sample, approximately 1.2% falls within the top ten clones. Material: naive CD8+ T cells sorted from blood. Per the publication, the cell subset or site label means: CD45RA+CCR7+. The receptor set was obtained from a man aged 18-30 years in good health.

CDR3 protein: CASSLPTEQYF. CDR3 DNA sequence: TGTGCCAGCAGTTTACCCACCGAGCAGTACTTC. The chain has TRBV5-8 and TRBJ2-7; the D is unclear. The V end was cut by 5 bases, the J end by 6 bases, with 9 bases between. This CDR3 comprises 11 residues. CDR1 SGHTS and CDR2 YDEGEE come from the germline V gene.

The genes are TRBV7-9 and TRBJ2-2; 8 nucleotides align to TRBD2. This CDR3 is built from 18 residues. V dropped 5 bases and J dropped 6; count of bases not matched to a gene: 17. Germline V lookup: CDR1 SEHNR, CDR2 FQNEAQ (reference sequence). In DNA form, the CDR3 reads TGTGCCAGCAGCCATCTAACCCAACCGGGACTAGTCTCCGGGGAGCTGTTTTTT. Its protein is CASSHLTQPGLVSGELFF.

The rearrangement links TRBV7-6 to TRBJ2-5; 11 bases fit TRBD2. The V segment lost 5 bases and the J segment 5 bases; nucleotides outside the gene matches: 13. CDR3 size: 17 residues. From germline, CDR1 is SGHVS and CDR2 FNYEAQ. Here the CDR3 reads CASSGGLADMEWETQYF. CDR3 sequence (DNA): TGTGCCAGCAGCGGGGGACTAGCGGATATGGAGTGGGAGACCCAGTACTTC.

The chain joins TRBV19 to TRBJ1-4; D gene unclear. CDR3 length: 15 amino acids. V shed 4 bases and J shed 7 bases, with 16 bases lying between them. Germline CDR1 and CDR2: LNHDA and SQIVND (reference sequence). Written as DNA, the CDR3 is TGTGCCAGTAGTAGGCAGACCGAGATACCTGAAAAACTGTTTTTT. This codes for CASSRQTEIPEKLFF.

This rearrangement joins TRBV2 to TRBJ2-2; D not resolved. The germline V and J ends were trimmed by 8 bases and 1 base, with 2 bases remaining between them. The CDR3 extends over 11 amino acids. The germline CDR1 and CDR2 sequences are SNHLY and FYNNEI. The CDR3 here is CASVNTGELFF. The CDR3 nucleotides are TGTGCCAGCGTGAACACCGGGGAGCTGTTTTTT.

The genes are TRBV6-1 and TRBJ1-2; D not resolved. V shed 0 bases and J shed 2 bases, with 16 bases lying between them. Germline loops: CDR1 MNHNS, CDR2 SASEGT. The length of the CDR3 is 17 residues. CDR3 loop: CASSEALGGEINYGYTF. CDR3 sequence (DNA): TGTGCCAGCAGTGAAGCACTAGGAGGAGAGATCAACTATGGCTACACCTTC.

The chain uses TRBV5-1 and TRBJ2-7; 7 bases fit TRBD1. CDR3 size: 14 residues. In germline, CDR1 is SGHRS, CDR2 YFSETQ. V lost 3 bases and J lost 6; bases outside the gene matches: 9. The CDR3 DNA follows: TGCGCCAGCAGCTCGTCAGGGGGTACTCTCGAGCAGTACTTC. It is translated as CASSSSGGTLEQYF.

This chain links TRBV7-9 with TRBJ2-7, with TRBD1 identical over 8 bases. Germline values: CDR1 SEHNR, CDR2 FQNEAQ (reference sequence). Losses at the gene ends were 3 bases for V and 7 bases for J; bases not matched to a gene: 8. This CDR3 spans 14 amino acids. The CDR3, as DNA: TGTGCCAGCAGCTTCGACAGGGGCCGCGATGAGCAGTACTTC. It is translated as CASSFDRGRDEQYF. Combining the CDR3 with reference TRBV7-9 and TRBJ2-7 gives the whole variable domain DTGVSQNPRHKITKRGQNVTFRCDPISEHNRLYWYRQTLGQGPEFLTYFQNEAQLEKSRLLSDRFSAERPKGSFSTLEIQRTEQGDSAMYLCASSFDRGRDEQYFGPGTRLTVT.

The CDR3 protein is CSVDQAGNTEAFF. The DNA of the CDR3 is TGCAGCGTTGATCAGGCGGGTAACACTGAAGCTTTCTTT. The V gene is TRBV29-1, the J gene TRBJ1-1, with D unresolved. Trimming removed 3 bases at V and 2 bases at J, with 10 bases between. CDR3 size: 13 residues. The germline V gene has CDR1 SQVTM and CDR2 ANQGSEA.

The rearrangement uses TRBV11-2 and TRBJ2-1; no clear D gene. The germline V and J ends were trimmed by 7 bases and 10 bases, with 14 bases remaining between them. The length of the CDR3 is 12 residues. The germline V gene encodes CDR1 SGHAT and CDR2 FQNNGV. Here the CDR3 DNA reads TGTGCCAGCACTCTCACCGGGTTCGAGCAGTTCTTC. This encodes CASTLTGFEQFF.

This chain joins TRBV27 and TRBJ2-6; TRBD1 might be the D (5 bases). This CDR3 is built from 16 residues. The germline V gene has CDR1 MNHEY and CDR2 SMNVEV (reference sequence). Trimming left V 5 bases short and J 0 bases short, with 11 bases between. The CDR3 sequence is CASSMIRVSGANVLTF. Here the CDR3 DNA reads TGTGCCAGCAGTATGATCAGGGTCTCTGGGGCCAACGTCCTGACTTTC.

This chain links TRBV9 with TRBJ2-7; 10 positions match TRBD1. The CDR3 runs to 15 residues. The germline V gene has CDR1 SGDLS and CDR2 YYNGEE. J was trimmed by 2 bases and V by 4 bases; bases with no gene match: 6. The CDR3 is CASSTGTGVTYEQYF. Here the CDR3 DNA reads TGTGCCAGCAGCACCGGGACAGGGGTGACCTACGAGCAGTACTTC. Variable domain in full (rest from reference TRBV9 and TRBJ2-7): DSGVTQTPKHLITATGQRVTLRCSPRSGDLSVYWYQQSLDQGLQFLIQYYNGEERAKGNILERFSAQQFPDLHSELNLSSLELGDSALYFCASSTGTGVTYEQYFGPGTRLTVT.

This chain connects TRBV10-2 to TRBJ2-7; 8 positions agree with TRBD2. This CDR3 spans 16 amino acids. Germline trimming cut 0 bases from V and 0 bases from J; bases unmatched to any gene: 4. Germline V gene data show CDR1 as WSHSY and CDR2 as SAAADI. CDR3 coding DNA: TGCGCCAGCAGTGAGTCATTAGCGGGGAGCTCCTACGAGCAGTACTTC. This translates into CASSESLAGSSYEQYF.

The chain carries TRBV29-1 and TRBJ2-5, with TRBD1 identical over 10 bases. This CDR3 has 19 amino acids. Germline-derived CDR1 and CDR2 are SQVTM and ANQGSEA. The junction had 19 bases not matched to a gene; V was cut back by 5 bases and J by 1 base. The chain's CDR3 is CSVQRSPGQGNVRQETQYF. DNA for the CDR3: TGCAGCGTTCAGCGGTCCCCGGGACAGGGGAATGTACGCCAAGAGACCCAGTACTTC.

This clone was recorded once. The rearrangement uses TRBV28 and TRBJ1-6, with a tentative D call TRBD1 (5 bases). The germline V gene encodes CDR1 MDHEN and CDR2 SYDVKM. This CDR3 contains 14 residues. V was shortened by 2 bases and J by 8 bases, with 10 bases between the two germline ends. CDR3 protein: CASSLPQVDSPLHF. DNA of the CDR3: TGTGCCAGCAGTTTACCACAGGTAGATTCACCCCTCCACTTT. The variable domain in full, with the rest retrieved from reference TRBV28 and TRBJ1-6, is DVKVTQSSRYLVKRTGEKVFLECVQDMDHENMFWYRQDPGLGLRLIYFSYDVKMKEKGDIPEGYSVSREKKERFSLILESASTNQTSMYLCASSLPQVDSPLHFGNGTRLTVT.

This chain connects TRBV28 to TRBJ2-5, with TRBD1 matching 9 bases. With V trimmed by 2 bases and J by 9 bases, 13 bases remained unmatched. The germline CDR1 and CDR2 sequences are MDHEN and SYDVKM. The CDR3 contains 16 residues. The CDR3 region has the DNA TGTGCCAGCAGTTTAACCACAGGGGGCTCCTCTACGGCCCAGTACTTC. As protein: CASSLTTGGSSTAQYF.

This rearrangement joins TRBV4-3 to TRBJ2-7, with 8 nucleotides matching TRBD2. The CDR3 totals 18 residues. The V gene's germline CDR1 is LGHNA and CDR2 YSLEER. J was trimmed by 5 bases and V by 0 bases; bases with no gene match: 15. CDR3 residues: CASSQDRPGGTSFHEQYF. In nucleotides, the CDR3 is TGCGCCAGCAGCCAAGATAGGCCCGGAGGGACTAGTTTCCACGAGCAGTACTTC.

This chain uses TRBV28 with TRBJ2-7; D is unclear. Looked up from germline, CDR1 is MDHEN and CDR2 is SYDVKM. Trimming removed 3 bases at V and 3 bases at J, with 9 bases between. CDR3 length equals 13 residues. DNA of the CDR3: TGTGCCAGCAGTTTGATCGAAAACTACGAGCAGTACTTC. Amino acid sequence: CASSLIENYEQYF.

Of note for this clone: The same CDR3 also results from other DNA sequences found in this sample. The chain employs TRBV5-1 and TRBJ2-7; TRBD1 aligns across 9 bases. V was clipped by 4 bases and J by 1 base; unmatched bases: 3. The germline CDR1 and CDR2 sequences are SGHRS and YFSETQ. The CDR3 is made up of 14 amino acids. Written as DNA, the CDR3 is TGCGCCAGCAGCCCTGGACAGGGGTCCTACGAGCAGTACTTC. Protein product: CASSPGQGSYEQYF.

The V and J genes are TRBV4-2 and TRBJ2-2; 10 bases are a match to TRBD2. The CDR3 runs to 14 residues. Germline lookup yields CDR1 LGHNA and CDR2 YNFKEQ. Trimming took 5 bases from V and 5 from J; bases not matched to a gene: 2. CDR3 coding DNA: TGTGCCAGCAGCGAACTAGCGGGGACCGGGGAGCTGTTTTTT. Translated: CASSELAGTGELFF.

The chain has TRBV5-1 and TRBJ1-1, with TRBD1 as a possible D gene (5 bases). Germline-derived CDR1 and CDR2 are SGHRS and YFSETQ. The length of the CDR3 is 14 residues. V lost 2 bases and J 6 bases, leaving 14 bases between the germline ends. The CDR3 spells CASSLVGGTSEAFF. Here the CDR3 DNA reads TGCGCCAGCAGCTTAGTCGGGGGAACATCTGAAGCTTTCTTT.

The chain recombines TRBV28 with TRBJ1-2; D remains unclear. Trimming took 2 bases from V and 4 from J, leaving 11 bases between them. The CDR3 is 14 residues long. Germline V lookup: CDR1 MDHEN, CDR2 SYDVKM. The CDR3 sequence is CASSLTEISYGYTF. DNA for the CDR3: TGTGCCAGCAGTTTAACAGAGATTAGCTATGGCTACACCTTC.

The chain recombines TRBV5-6 with TRBJ2-2; D ambiguous. Looked up from germline, CDR1 is SGHDT and CDR2 is YYEEEE. The CDR3 has 17 residues. V dropped 3 bases and J dropped 3 bases, with 18 bases sitting between them. This CDR3 is CASSYIPGPIHTGELFF. The CDR3 DNA follows: TGTGCCAGCAGCTATATTCCGGGCCCTATCCACACCGGGGAGCTGTTTTTT.

The chain joins TRBV6-5 to TRBJ2-5; D gene unclear. The length of the CDR3 is 14 residues. V lost 0 bases, J lost 1 base, and 6 bases lay in between. Germline CDR1 reads MNHEY; CDR2 reads SVGAGI. CDR3: CASSYSYSQETQYF. The CDR3 DNA is TGTGCCAGCAGTTACTCGTACAGCCAAGAGACCCAGTACTTC.

Details on this clone: The same CDR3 also results from other DNA sequences found in this sample. The chain employs TRBV6-5 and TRBJ2-1, with 7 positions matching TRBD1. The germline V gene has CDR1 MNHEY and CDR2 SVGAGI. The CDR3 loop spans 14 amino acids. V trimming: 5 bases; J trimming: 2 bases; junction bases outside the gene matches: 3. The CDR3 sequence is CASSPTGTYNEQFF. The CDR3 region has the DNA TGTGCCAGCAGTCCGACAGGGACCTACAATGAGCAGTTCTTC.

V and J are TRBV4-1 and TRBJ2-7; 7 nucleotides agree with TRBD1. V lost 5 bases, J lost 1 base, and 8 bases stayed unmatched. Germline V lookup: CDR1 MGHRA, CDR2 YSYEKL. The CDR3 is 15 residues long. The chain's CDR3 is CASSWREQGSYEQYF. The CDR3 bases are TGCGCCAGCAGCTGGCGCGAACAGGGGTCCTACGAGCAGTACTTC.

The chain is built from TRBV27 and TRBJ1-4; maybe TRBD1 (6 bases). The V end lost 6 bases, the J end lost 8 bases, and 16 bases lay between the germline ends. Germline V gives CDR1 MNHEY, CDR2 SMNVEV (reference sequence). The CDR3 is 14 residues long. The CDR3 DNA reads as TGTGCCAGCAGGGAAACAGGGTTAGGGGAAAAACTGTTTTTT. It translates to CASRETGLGEKLFF.

A word on this clone: At the DNA level, this CDR3 is encoded by other sequences in the same sample as well. The genes are TRBV30 and TRBJ1-1; D may be TRBD1 (5 bases). V was shortened by 0 bases and J by 0 bases, with 8 bases between the two germline ends. The CDR3 is 14 residues long. Germline V lookup: CDR1 GTSNPN, CDR2 SVGIG (reference sequence). The CDR3 sequence: CAWSVGTVNTEAFF. The DNA for the CDR3 is TGTGCCTGGAGTGTAGGGACGGTGAACACTGAAGCTTTCTTT.

The chain has TRBV6-1 and TRBJ2-5; D not certain. Germline CDR1 MNHNS, CDR2 SASEGT. Trimming took 1 base from V and 0 from J, leaving 9 bases between them. The CDR3 runs 15 residues. CDR3 sequence (DNA): TGTGCCAGCAGTGAAGAATTTGTCTACCAAGAGACCCAGTACTTC. Protein product: CASSEEFVYQETQYF.

The rearrangement uses TRBV30 and TRBJ1-3; no reliable D call. Trimming shortened V by 4 bases and J by 0 bases, and 7 bases separated the two germline ends. Germline CDR1 reads GTSNPN; CDR2 reads SVGIG (reference sequence). The CDR3 length is 13 residues. The chain's CDR3 is CAWNRASGNTIYF. CDR3 bases: TGTGCCTGGAATAGGGCCTCTGGAAACACCATATATTTT.

This chain joins TRBV6-5 and TRBJ1-5, with 7 nucleotides matching TRBD1. Germline-derived CDR1 and CDR2 are MNHEY and SVGAGI. The CDR3 covers 14 residues. J lost 4 bases, V lost 5 bases, and 5 bases had no gene match. CDR3 amino acids: CASSEVGQNQPQHF. As DNA, the CDR3 is TGTGCCAGCAGTGAAGTGGGACAGAATCAGCCCCAGCATTTT.

The V gene is TRBV13, the J gene TRBJ2-3; D perhaps matches TRBD1 (5 bases). The germline CDR1 and CDR2 sequences are PRHDT and FYEKMQ (reference sequence). Trimming shortened V by 1 base and J by 4 bases, and 12 bases separated the two germline ends. CDR3 size: 15 residues. Written as DNA, the CDR3 is TGTGCCAGCAGCTTAGTGCTAGGCAGGGCAGATACGCAGTATTTT. Protein product: CASSLVLGRADTQYF.